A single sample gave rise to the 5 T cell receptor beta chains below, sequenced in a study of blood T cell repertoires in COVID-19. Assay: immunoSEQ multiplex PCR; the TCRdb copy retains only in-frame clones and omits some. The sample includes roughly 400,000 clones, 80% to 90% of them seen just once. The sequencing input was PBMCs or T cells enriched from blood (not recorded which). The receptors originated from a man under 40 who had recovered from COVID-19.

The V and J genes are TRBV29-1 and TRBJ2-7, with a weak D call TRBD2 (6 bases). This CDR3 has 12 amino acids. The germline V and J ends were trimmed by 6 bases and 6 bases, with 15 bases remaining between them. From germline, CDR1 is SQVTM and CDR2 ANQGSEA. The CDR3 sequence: CSVNRGSGEQYF. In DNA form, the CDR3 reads TGCAGCGTCAATCGGGGGTCTGGCGAGCAGTACTTC.

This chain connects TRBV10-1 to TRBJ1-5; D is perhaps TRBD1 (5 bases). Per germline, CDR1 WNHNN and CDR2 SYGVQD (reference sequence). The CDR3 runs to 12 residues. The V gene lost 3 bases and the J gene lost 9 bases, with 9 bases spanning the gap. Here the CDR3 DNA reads TGCGCCAGCAGTGATTGGGGCTCGCCCCAGCATTTT. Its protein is CASSDWGSPQHF.

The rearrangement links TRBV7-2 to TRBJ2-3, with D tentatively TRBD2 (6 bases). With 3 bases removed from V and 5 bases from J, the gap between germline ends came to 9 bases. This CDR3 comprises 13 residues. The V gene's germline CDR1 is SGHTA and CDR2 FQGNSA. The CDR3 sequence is CASSLLREDTQYF. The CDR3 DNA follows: TGTGCCAGCAGCTTGTTGCGGGAAGATACGCAGTATTTT.

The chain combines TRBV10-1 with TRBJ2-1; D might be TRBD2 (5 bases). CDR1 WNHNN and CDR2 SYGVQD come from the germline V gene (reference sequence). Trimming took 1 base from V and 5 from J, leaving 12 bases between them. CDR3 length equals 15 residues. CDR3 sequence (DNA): TGCGCCAGCAGTGAGTGGGCCGGGGAAAACAATGAGCAGTTCTTC. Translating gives CASSEWAGENNEQFF.

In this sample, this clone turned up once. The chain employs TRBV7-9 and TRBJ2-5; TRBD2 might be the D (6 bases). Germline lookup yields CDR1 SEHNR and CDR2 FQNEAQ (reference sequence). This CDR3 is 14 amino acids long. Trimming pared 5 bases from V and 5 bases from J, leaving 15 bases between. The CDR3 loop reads CASSPGDLVETQYF. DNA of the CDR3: TGTGCCAGCAGCCCGGGGGATTTGGTCGAGACCCAGTACTTC.